This paragraph reports one TCR beta chain. This entry comes from a study of OX40 agonist ivuxolimab in advanced cancers. The CDR3 is made up of 15 amino acids. V was clipped by 6 bases and J by 4 bases; unmatched bases: 8. CDR1 and CDR2 (germline): SGHAT, FQNNGV. The table came from immunoSEQ multiplex PCR; TCRdb's copy has only in-frame clones and leaves some out. The sample has some 27,000 clones, just over 90% seen once. This chain links TRBV11-2 with TRBJ2-1; 8 positions match TRBD1. The material was CD4+ or CD8+ T cells sorted from blood, obtained in a trial of the OX40 agonist ivuxolimab. This TCR derives from an adult with an advanced solid tumor such as melanoma, head and neck, liver or kidney cancer. CDR3 region: CASSQDRDGYNEQFF. The CDR3 nucleotides read TGTGCCAGCAGTCAGGACAGGGACGGATACAATGAGCAGTTCTTC.